Each of the 7 T cell receptor beta chains below was sequenced from the same sample in a study of shared clonotypes between healthy human individuals. This table comes from immunoSEQ multiplex PCR, and its TCRdb copy is limited to in-frame clones, with some not included. The table has around 2.5 million clones, more than 85% seen once. Sequencing was done on a sample of naive CD4+ T cells from PBMCs. Subset here: CD45RA+ positively selected. The receptors come from a man in his late teens or twenties in good health. Some clones in this sample may be carry-over from other donors' samples.

The chain uses TRBV28 and TRBJ1-1; D might be TRBD1 (6 bases). This CDR3 has 15 amino acids. In germline, CDR1 is MDHEN, CDR2 SYDVKM. V gave up 2 bases and J gave up 1 base, with 11 bases separating them. The CDR3 sequence is CASSLGGPSNTEAFF. In DNA, the CDR3 is TGTGCCAGCAGTTTAGGGGGGCCATCGAACACTGAAGCTTTCTTT.

This rearrangement joins TRBV7-8 to TRBJ2-7; D might be TRBD1 or TRBD2, each matching 5 bases. Trimming pared 0 bases from V and 6 bases from J, leaving 15 bases between. CDR1 and CDR2 from the germline V gene are SGHVS and FQNEAQ. The CDR3 spans 15 residues. Here the CDR3 DNA reads TGTGCCAGCAGCTTAGCACCGATTGGGGGATCCGAGCAGTACTTC. Its translation: CASSLAPIGGSEQYF.

The gene calls are TRBV2 and TRBJ2-1, with D perhaps matching TRBD1 (6 bases). The CDR3 spans 13 residues. Germline CDR1 is SNHLY and CDR2 is FYNNEI. V was clipped by 3 bases and J by 9 bases, with 12 bases between them. CDR3 coding DNA: TGTGCCAGCAGTGAGTATCGACAGGTTGAGCAGTTCTTC. As protein: CASSEYRQVEQFF. Drawing the rest from reference TRBV2 and TRBJ2-1, the complete variable domain is EPEVTQTPSHQVTQMGQEVILRCVPISNHLYFYWYRQILGQKVEFLVSFYNNEISEKSEIFDDQFSVERPDGSNFTLKIRSTKLEDSAMYFCASSEYRQVEQFFGPGTRLTVL.

The genes are TRBV18 and TRBJ2-7; tentatively, D is TRBD1 or TRBD2 (6 bases each). The CDR3 totals 15 residues. Germline V gene data show CDR1 as KGHSH and CDR2 as LQKENI. V was shortened by 6 bases and J by 0 bases, with 15 bases between the two germline ends. CDR3: CASSGTGAASYEQYF. The CDR3 bases are TGTGCCAGCTCGGGAACGGGGGCGGCCTCCTACGAGCAGTACTTC.

This chain joins TRBV7-3 and TRBJ2-2; 14 nucleotides match TRBD2. The CDR3 has 19 residues. Germline lookup yields CDR1 SGHTA and CDR2 FQGTGA. Unmatched junction bases numbered 13, after V lost 5 bases and J lost 5 bases. The CDR3 region is CASSDPTSGRAPGTGELFF. CDR3 nucleotide sequence: TGTGCCAGCAGCGACCCGACTAGCGGGAGGGCCCCTGGGACCGGGGAGCTGTTTTTT. Full variable domain (remainder filled in from reference TRBV7-3 and TRBJ2-2): GAGVSQTPSNKVTEKGKYVELRCDPISGHTALYWYRQSLGQGPEFLIYFQGTGAADDSGLPNDRFFAVRPEGSVSTLKIQRTERGDSAVYLCASSDPTSGRAPGTGELFFGEGSRLTVL.

The genes are TRBV19 and TRBJ2-2; 9 nucleotides match TRBD1. The germline gives CDR1 LNHDA, CDR2 SQIVND (reference sequence). V was clipped by 4 bases and J by 4 bases; unmatched bases: 1. CDR3 length: 14 amino acids. In DNA, the CDR3 is TGTGCCAGTAGTAGACAGGGGGGCACCGGGGAGCTGTTTTTT. Translating gives CASSRQGGTGELFF.

This chain connects TRBV7-9 to TRBJ2-5, with D possibly TRBD2 on 6 matching bases. This CDR3 is built from 15 residues. Germline V gives CDR1 SEHNR, CDR2 FQNEAQ (reference sequence). Trimming took off 0 bases at V and 1 base at J, with 9 bases between the two ends. CDR3 in DNA: TGTGCCAGCAGCTTAGCCGCGACTAGCCAAGAGACCCAGTACTTC. Translation: CASSLAATSQETQYF.